This T cell receptor (beta chain) was sequenced for a study of CD8+ T cells in alopecia areata. Study-wide context: Treated patients were given oral tofacitinib, which was dosed at 5 to 10 mg twice daily.

As to treatment: oral pan-JAK inhibitor, 5-10 mg twice daily. RNA was extracted and reverse transcribed into cDNA as the sequencing template. The repertoire was sequenced with immunoSEQ multiplex PCR; TCRdb's copy has only in-frame clones and lacks some. The table has some 190,000 clones, roughly 66% seen once. Germline assignment: CDR1 SGHTA and CDR2 FQGNSA. The CDR3 extends over 14 amino acids. Trimming took 5 bases from V and 8 from J, leaving 13 bases between them. The TCR was taken from a human donor with alopecia areata. This sequence joins TRBV7-2 and TRBJ1-6, with a weak D call TRBD1 (5 bases). The sample in question was CD4+ T cells sorted from blood, obtained at week 24, from a patient treated with tofacitinib. The CDR3 coding sequence is TGTGCCAGCAGCGACCGCGTGGGGGATTCACCCCTCCACTTT. This encodes CASSDRVGDSPLHF.